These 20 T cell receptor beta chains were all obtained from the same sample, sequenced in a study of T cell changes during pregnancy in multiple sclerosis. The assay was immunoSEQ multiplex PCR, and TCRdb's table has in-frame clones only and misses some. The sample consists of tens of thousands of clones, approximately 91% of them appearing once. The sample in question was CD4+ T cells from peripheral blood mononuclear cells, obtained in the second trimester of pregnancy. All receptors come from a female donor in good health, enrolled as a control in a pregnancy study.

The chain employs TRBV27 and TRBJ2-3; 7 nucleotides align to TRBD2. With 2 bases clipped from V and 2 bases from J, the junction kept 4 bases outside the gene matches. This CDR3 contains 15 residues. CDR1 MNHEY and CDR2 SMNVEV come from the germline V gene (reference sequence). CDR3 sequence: CASSLRAGLTDTQYF. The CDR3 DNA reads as TGTGCCAGCAGTTTAAGAGCGGGGCTCACAGATACGCAGTATTTT.

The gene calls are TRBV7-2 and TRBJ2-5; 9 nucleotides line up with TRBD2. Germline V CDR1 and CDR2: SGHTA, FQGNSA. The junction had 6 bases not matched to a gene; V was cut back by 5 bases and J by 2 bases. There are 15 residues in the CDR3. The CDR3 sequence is CASSLGLAGQETQYF. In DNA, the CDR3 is TGTGCCAGCAGCCTGGGGCTAGCGGGACAAGAGACCCAGTACTTC.

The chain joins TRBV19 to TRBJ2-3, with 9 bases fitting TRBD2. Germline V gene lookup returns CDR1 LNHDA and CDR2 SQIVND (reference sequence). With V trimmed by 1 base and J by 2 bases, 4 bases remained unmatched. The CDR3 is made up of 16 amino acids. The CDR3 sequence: CASSIGTSGPTDTQYF. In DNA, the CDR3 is TGTGCCAGTAGTATAGGAACTAGCGGGCCCACAGATACGCAGTATTTT.

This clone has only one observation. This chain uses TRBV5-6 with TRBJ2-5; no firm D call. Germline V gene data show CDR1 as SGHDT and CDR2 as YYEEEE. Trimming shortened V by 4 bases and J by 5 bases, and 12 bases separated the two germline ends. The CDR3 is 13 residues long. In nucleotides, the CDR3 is TGTGCCAGCAGCCAGGTTATCCGGGAGACCCAGTACTTC. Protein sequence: CASSQVIRETQYF.

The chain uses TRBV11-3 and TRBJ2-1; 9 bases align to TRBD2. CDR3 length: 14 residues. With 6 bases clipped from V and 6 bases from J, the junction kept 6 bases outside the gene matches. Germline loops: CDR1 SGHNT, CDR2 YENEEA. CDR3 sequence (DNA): TGTGCCAGCAGTAGCGGGGGAGGTGGCAATGAGCAGTTCTTC. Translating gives CASSSGGGGNEQFF.

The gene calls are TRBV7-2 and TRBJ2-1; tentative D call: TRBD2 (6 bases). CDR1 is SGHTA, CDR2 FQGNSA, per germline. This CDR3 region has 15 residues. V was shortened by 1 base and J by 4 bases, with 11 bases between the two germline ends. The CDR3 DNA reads TGTGCCAGCAGCTTAGGTAGCGGCAATTACAATGAGCAGTTCTTC. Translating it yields CASSLGSGNYNEQFF.

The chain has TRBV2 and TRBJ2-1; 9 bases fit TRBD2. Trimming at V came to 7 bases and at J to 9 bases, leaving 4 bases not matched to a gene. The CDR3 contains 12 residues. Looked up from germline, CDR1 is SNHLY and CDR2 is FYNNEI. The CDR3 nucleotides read TGTGCCAGCAAGCGGGAGGATTTTGAGCAGTTCTTC. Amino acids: CASKREDFEQFF.

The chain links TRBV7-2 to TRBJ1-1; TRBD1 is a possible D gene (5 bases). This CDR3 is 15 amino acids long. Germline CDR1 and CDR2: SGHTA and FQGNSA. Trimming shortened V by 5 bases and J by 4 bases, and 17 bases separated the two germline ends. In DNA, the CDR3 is TGTGCCAGCAGCCCAGGGACGGCGGGGGTCACTGAAGCTTTCTTT. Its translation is CASSPGTAGVTEAFF.

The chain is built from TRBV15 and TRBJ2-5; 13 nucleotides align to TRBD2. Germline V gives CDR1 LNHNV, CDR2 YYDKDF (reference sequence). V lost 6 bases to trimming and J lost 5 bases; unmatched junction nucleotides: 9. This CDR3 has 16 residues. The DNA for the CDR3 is TGTGCCACCAGTAAGGGGACTAGCGGGATAGAGGAGACCCAGTACTTC. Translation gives CATSKGTSGIEETQYF.

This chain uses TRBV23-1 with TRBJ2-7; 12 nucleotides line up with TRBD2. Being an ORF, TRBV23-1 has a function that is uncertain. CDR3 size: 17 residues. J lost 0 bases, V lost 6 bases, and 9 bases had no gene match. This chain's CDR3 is CASSPPRTSGNSYEQYF. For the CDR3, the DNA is TGCGCCAGCAGCCCCCCGAGGACTAGCGGGAACTCCTACGAGCAGTACTTC.

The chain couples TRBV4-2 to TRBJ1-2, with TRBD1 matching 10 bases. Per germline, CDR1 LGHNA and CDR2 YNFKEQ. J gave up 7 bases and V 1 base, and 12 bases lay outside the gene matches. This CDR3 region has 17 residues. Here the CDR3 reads CASSQVSDRDRGGGYTF. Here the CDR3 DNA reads TGTGCCAGCAGCCAAGTAAGCGACCGGGACAGGGGAGGTGGCTACACCTTC.

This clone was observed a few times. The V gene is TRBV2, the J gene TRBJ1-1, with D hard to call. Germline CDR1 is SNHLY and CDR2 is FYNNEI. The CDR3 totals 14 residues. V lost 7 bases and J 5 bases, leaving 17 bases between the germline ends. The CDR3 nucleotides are TGTGCCAGCACTGTAAATACTGGAGGGACTGAAGCTTTCTTT. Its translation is CASTVNTGGTEAFF.

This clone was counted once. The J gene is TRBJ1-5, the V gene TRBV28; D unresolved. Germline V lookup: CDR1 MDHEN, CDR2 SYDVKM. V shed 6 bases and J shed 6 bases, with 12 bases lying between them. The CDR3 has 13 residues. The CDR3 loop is CASRAAIGQPQHF. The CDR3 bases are TGTGCCAGCAGGGCGGCAATCGGTCAGCCCCAGCATTTT. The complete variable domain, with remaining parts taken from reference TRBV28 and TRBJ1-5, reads DVKVTQSSRYLVKRTGEKVFLECVQDMDHENMFWYRQDPGLGLRLIYFSYDVKMKEKGDIPEGYSVSREKKERFSLILESASTNQTSMYLCASRAAIGQPQHFGDGTRLSIL.

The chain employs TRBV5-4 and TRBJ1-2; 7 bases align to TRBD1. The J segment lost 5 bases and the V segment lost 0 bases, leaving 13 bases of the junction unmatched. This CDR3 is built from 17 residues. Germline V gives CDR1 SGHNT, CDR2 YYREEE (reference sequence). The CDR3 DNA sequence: TGTGCCAGCAGCTTGGCCCGTGGCGGGACAGACCTTTATGGCTACACCTTC. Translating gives CASSLARGGTDLYGYTF. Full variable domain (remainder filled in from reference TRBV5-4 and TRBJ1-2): ETGVTQSPTHLIKTRGQQVTLRCSSQSGHNTVSWYQQALGQGPQFIFQYYREEENGRGNFPPRFSGLQFPNYSSELNVNALELDDSALYLCASSLARGGTDLYGYTFGSGTRLTVV.

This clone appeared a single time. CDR3 region: CASSTRAGGEYNEQFF. In DNA form, the CDR3 reads TGTGCCAGCAGTACCCGAGCGGGGGGGGAATACAATGAGCAGTTCTTC. The rearrangement joins TRBV6-6 to TRBJ2-1, with 10 nucleotides matching TRBD2. The CDR3 spans 16 residues. Per germline, CDR1 MNHNY and CDR2 SVGAGI (reference sequence). V gave up 5 bases and J gave up 4 bases; unmatched junction bases: 8.

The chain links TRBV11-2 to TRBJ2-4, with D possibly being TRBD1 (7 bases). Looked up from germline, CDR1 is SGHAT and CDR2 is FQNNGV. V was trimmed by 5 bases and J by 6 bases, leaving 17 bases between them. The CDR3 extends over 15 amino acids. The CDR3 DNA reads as TGTGCCAGCAGCCAACTACAGGGGAGGAGAAACATTCAGTACTTC. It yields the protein CASSQLQGRRNIQYF.

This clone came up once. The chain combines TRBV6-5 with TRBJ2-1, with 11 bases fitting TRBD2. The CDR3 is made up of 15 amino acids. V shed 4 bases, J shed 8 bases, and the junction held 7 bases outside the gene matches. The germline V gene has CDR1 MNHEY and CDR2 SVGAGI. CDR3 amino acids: CASSSGLAGIYEQFF. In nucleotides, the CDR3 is TGTGCCAGCAGTTCTGGACTAGCGGGTATTTATGAGCAGTTCTTC.

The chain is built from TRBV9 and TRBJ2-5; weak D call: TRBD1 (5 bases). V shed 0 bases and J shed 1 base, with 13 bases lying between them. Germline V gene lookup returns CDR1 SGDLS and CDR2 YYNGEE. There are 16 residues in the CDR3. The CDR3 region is CASSVAPTVAQETQYF. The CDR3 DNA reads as TGTGCCAGCAGCGTAGCCCCGACAGTAGCCCAAGAGACCCAGTACTTC.

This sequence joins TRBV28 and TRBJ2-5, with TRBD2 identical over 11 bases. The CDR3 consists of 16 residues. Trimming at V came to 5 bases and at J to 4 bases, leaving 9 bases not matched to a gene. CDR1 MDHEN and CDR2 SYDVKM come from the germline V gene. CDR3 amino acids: CASSPRLAGGLETQYF. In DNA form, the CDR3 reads TGTGCCAGCAGTCCTCGGTTAGCGGGAGGGCTAGAGACCCAGTACTTC.

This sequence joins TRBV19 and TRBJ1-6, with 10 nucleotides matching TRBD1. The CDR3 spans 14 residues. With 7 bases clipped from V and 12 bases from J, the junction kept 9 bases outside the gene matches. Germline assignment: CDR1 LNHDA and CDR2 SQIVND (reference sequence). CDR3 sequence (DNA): TGTGCCAGTAACGGGGGACAGGGGACTTTACCCCTCCACTTT. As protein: CASNGGQGTLPLHF.